This TCR beta chain was retrieved from a study of radiotherapy plus CTLA-4 blockade in lung cancer. Focal radiation was given together with CTLA-4 blockade (ipilimumab) to patients with chemo-refractory metastatic non-small-cell lung cancer. Using immunoSEQ multiplex PCR, the repertoire was profiled, and TCRdb retains in-frame clones only, with some absent. Among around 99,000 clones listed, 88% were seen once. Turning to this clone: Its antigen is unidentified.

Germline trimming cut 0 bases from V and 4 bases from J; bases unmatched to any gene: 11. The CDR3 has 18 residues. Germline V gene data show CDR1 as MGHRA and CDR2 as YSYEKL. Broader study findings: Early blood T cell clone changes and increased post-radiation serum interferon-beta were reportedly the strongest response predictors.

This chain joins TRBV4-1 and TRBJ2-3, with 9 bases matching TRBD2. The source is a human donor with non-small cell lung cancer that progressed on radiotherapy plus ipilimumab. Source: peripheral blood, taken from a patient treated with radiotherapy plus ipilimumab. The CDR3 coding sequence is TGCGCCAGCAGCCAAGAGGGGGGTGCGGGAGGGCCCTCAGATACGCAGTATTTT. Translating gives CASSQEGGAGGPSDTQYF.